This T cell receptor beta chain was sequenced for a study of beta chain features in type 1 diabetes. This CDR3 spans 15 amino acids. V lost 0 bases, J lost 6 bases, and 15 bases lay in between. Germline lookup yields CDR1 MGHRA and CDR2 YSYEKL. TCRB transcripts that were expressed got sequenced, as all of the isolated RNA had been reverse transcribed. Sequencing was performed with immunoSEQ multiplex PCR; in TCRdb, only in-frame clones are kept and a portion is missing. The table shows under 400,000 clones, with about 19% occurring only once. General study findings and limits: Sampled from patients, naive, central memory and Treg TCRB repertoires appeared more similar than those sampled from healthy donors. A potential influence of HLA type upon TCRB rearrangement remained unresolved herein. Patients with Type 1 diabetes showed moderately but significantly shorter TCRB CDR3s in all four CD4+ subsets.

With regard to this clone: Its antigen is not identified.

Specimen: naive CD4+ T cells from blood. The genes are TRBV4-1 and TRBJ2-7; D remains unclear. This TCR came from a young woman in good health. For the CDR3, the DNA is TGCGCCAGCAGCCAAGAACTCCATCGGTTATCCGAGCAGTACTTC. Translated: CASSQELHRLSEQYF.